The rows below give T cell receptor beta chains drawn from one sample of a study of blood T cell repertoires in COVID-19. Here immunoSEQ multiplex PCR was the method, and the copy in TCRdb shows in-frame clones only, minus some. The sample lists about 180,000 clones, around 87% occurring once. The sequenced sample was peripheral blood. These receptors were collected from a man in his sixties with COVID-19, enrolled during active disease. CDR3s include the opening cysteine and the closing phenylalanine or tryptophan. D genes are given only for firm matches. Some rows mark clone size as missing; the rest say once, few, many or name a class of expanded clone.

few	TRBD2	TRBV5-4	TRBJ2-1	TGTGCCAGCAGCCTGTCGGCTAGCGGGGGGGCCTATGAGCAGTTCTTC	CASSLSASGGAYEQFF
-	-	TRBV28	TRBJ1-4	TGTGCCAGCAGTTCACGACAGAAGAAGCTGTTTTTT	CASSSRQKKLFF
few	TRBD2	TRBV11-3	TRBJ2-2	TGTGCCAGCAGCGAGACTAGCGGGGGTGTCGGGGAGCTGTTTTTT	CASSETSGGVGELFF
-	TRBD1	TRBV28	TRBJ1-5	TGTGCCAGCAGTCGTCAGGGGGCGACGCAGCCCCAGCATTTT	CASSRQGATQPQHF
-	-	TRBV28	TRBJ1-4	TGTGCCAGCAACCCAACAGGGTTGACTAATGAAAAACTGTTTTTT	CASNPTGLTNEKLFF
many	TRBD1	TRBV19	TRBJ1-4	TGTGCCAGTTCTGACAGGGGGCTGGAAACTAATGAAAAACTGTTTTTT	CASSDRGLETNEKLFF
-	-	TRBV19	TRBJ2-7	TGTGCCAGTAGCCTAGGAGGGGCCGTGACCTCCTACGAGCAGTACTTC	CASSLGGAVTSYEQYF
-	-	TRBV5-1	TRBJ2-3	TGCGCCAGCAGCTCAACGGGGGTCACAGATACGCAGTATTTT	CASSSTGVTDTQYF
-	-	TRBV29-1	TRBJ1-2	TGCAGCGTTGGACATCAAGGCTACACCTTC	CSVGHQGYTF
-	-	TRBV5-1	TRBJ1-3	TGCGCCAGCAGCGCACCCCCTAGCTCTGGAAACACCATATATTTT	CASSAPPSSGNTIYF
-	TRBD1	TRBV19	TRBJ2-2	TGTGCCAGTAGTCTTCCGGGACAGACGAACACCGGGGAGCTGTTTTTT	CASSLPGQTNTGELFF
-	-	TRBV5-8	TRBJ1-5	TGTGCCAGCAGCTTGACAGTCGGGCCCCAGCATTTT	CASSLTVGPQHF
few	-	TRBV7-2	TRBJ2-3	TGTGCCAGCAGCTTAGAGTCGCTAGCGCCTACAGATACGCAGTATTTT	CASSLESLAPTDTQYF
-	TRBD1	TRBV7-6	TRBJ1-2	TGTGCCAGCAGCTTAGCGCCTTTGGGACAGAGTTACGGCTACACCTTC	CASSLAPLGQSYGYTF
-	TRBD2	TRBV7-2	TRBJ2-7	TGTGCCAGCAGAATAGCGGGAGACATTAACGAGCAGTACTTC	CASRIAGDINEQYF
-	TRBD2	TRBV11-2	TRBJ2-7	TGTGCCAGCAGCTTAGAGTCGCGGGAGACTTACGAGCAGTACTTC	CASSLESRETYEQYF
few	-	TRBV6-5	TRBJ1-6	TGTGCCAGCAGAACACAGGGTTCACCCCTCCACTTT	CASRTQGSPLHF
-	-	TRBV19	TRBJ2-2	TGTGCCAGTACTACTCAGGCCTTGAACACCGGGGAGCTGTTTTTT	CASTTQALNTGELFF
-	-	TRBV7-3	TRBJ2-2	TGTGCCAGCAGCCCAGATAACACCGGGGAGCTGTTTTTT	CASSPDNTGELFF
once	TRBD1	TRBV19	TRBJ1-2	TGTGCCAGTAGTACGCGGGGACAGGGTAATAGGTATGGCTACACCTTC	CASSTRGQGNRYGYTF
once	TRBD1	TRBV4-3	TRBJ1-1	TGCGCCAGCAGCCAAGACGTGGAAGGGACAGGGGGCTTCGTCACTGAAGCTTTCTTT	CASSQDVEGTGGFVTEAFF
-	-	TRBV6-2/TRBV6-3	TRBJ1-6	TGTGCCAGCAGTTATGCGACAGGTCTCAATTCACCCCTCCACTTT	CASSYATGLNSPLHF
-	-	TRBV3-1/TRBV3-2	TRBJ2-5	TGTGCCAGCAGCCAAGAACTAGGGAACGAAAAAGAGACCCAGTACTTC	CASSQELGNEKETQYF
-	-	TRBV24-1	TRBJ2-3	TGTGCCACCAGTGGTGGTGGGGTAGCGGTTAGCACAGATACGCAGTATTTT	CATSGGGVAVSTDTQYF
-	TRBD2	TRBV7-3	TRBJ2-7	TGTGCCAGCAGTTCTACGGGAGGTCCCTCCTACGAGCAGTACTTC	CASSSTGGPSYEQYF
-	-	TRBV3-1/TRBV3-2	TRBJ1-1	TGTGCCAGCAGTCGAAACAGGAACACTGAAGCTTTCTTT	CASSRNRNTEAFF